This TCR beta chain emerged from a study of T cells in Graves' hyperthyroidism and ophthalmopathy. For the study at large: Peripheral blood samples were taken at initial diagnosis, prior to any treatment. Notes on the study in general: Appearing also in blood were most of the thyroid clonotypes expanded above 0.001.

This clonotype was observed a handful of times. Its antigen remains unknown. The cohort's ophthalmopathy patients, a group with duration under 3 months, had a Clinical Activity Score of at least 3 and a NOSPECS grade of at least 4. The PBMCs had their origin in 7.5 to 10 ml of fresh peripheral blood. The CDR3 has 16 amino acids. Trimming at V came to 2 bases and at J to 4 bases, leaving 11 bases not matched to a gene. The germline V gene has CDR1 ENHRY and CDR2 SYGVKD. Researchers took RNA transcripts and amplified the TCR beta CDR3 regions from them. First-round RT-PCR of the TCR CDR3 relied on the HTBI primer set. TCRdb reanalysed the multiplex PCR reads using MiXCR and keeps one entry per CDR3 protein. The repertoire holds approximately 600,000 distinct CDR3 sequences, with 12% to 15% as singletons.

Sequencing used blood. The chain links TRBV10-3 to TRBJ2-7; 7 bases are shared with TRBD1. The clonotype was recovered from a woman aged 18-29 years with Graves' ophthalmopathy. DNA for the CDR3: TGTGCCATCAGTGAGATTGTGGGACAGCATGAGTACGAGCAGTACTTC. It yields the protein CAISEIVGQHEYEQYF.